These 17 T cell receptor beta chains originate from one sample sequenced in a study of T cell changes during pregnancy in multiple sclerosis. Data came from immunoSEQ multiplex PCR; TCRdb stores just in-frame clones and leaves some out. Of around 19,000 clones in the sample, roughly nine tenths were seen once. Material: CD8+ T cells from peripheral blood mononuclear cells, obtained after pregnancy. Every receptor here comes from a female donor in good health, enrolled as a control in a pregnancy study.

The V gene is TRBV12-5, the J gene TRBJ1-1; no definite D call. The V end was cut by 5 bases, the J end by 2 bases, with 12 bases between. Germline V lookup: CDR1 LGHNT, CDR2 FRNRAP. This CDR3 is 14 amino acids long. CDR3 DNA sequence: TGTGCTAGTGGTCCTCTGGCGGTAAACACTGAAGCTTTCTTT. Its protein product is CASGPLAVNTEAFF. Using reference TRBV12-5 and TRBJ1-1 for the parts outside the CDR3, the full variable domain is DARVTQTPRHKVTEMGQEVTMRCQPILGHNTVFWYRQTMMQGLELLAYFRNRAPLDDSGMPKDRFSAEMPDATLATLKIQPSEPRDSAVYFCASGPLAVNTEAFFGQGTRLTVV.

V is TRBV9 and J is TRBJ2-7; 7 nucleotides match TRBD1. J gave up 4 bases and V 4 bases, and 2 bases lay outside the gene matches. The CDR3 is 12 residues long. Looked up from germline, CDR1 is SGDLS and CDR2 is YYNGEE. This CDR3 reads CASSTTGYEQYF. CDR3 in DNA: TGTGCCAGCAGCACGACAGGGTACGAGCAGTACTTC.

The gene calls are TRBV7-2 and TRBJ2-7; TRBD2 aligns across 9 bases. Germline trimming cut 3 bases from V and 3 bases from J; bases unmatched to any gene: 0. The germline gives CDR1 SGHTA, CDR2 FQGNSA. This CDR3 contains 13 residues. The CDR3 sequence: CASSFSGSYEQYF. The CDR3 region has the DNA TGTGCCAGCAGCTTTAGCGGGAGCTACGAGCAGTACTTC. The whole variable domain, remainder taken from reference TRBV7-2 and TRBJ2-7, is GAGVSQSPSNKVTEKGKDVELRCDPISGHTALYWYRQSLGQGLEFLIYFQGNSAPDKSGLPSDRFSAERTGGSVSTLTIQRTQQEDSAVYLCASSFSGSYEQYFGPGTRLTVT.

CDR3 coding DNA: TGTGCCAGCAGCCCTGTTGGCGGGGGGGCCTACAATGAGCAGTTCTTC. Protein product: CASSPVGGGAYNEQFF. The gene calls are TRBV13 and TRBJ2-1; TRBD2 matches 9 bases. Germline V gene sequence: CDR1 PRHDT, CDR2 FYEKMQ (reference sequence). The CDR3 runs 16 residues. Germline trimming cut 5 bases from V and 2 bases from J; bases unmatched to any gene: 7.

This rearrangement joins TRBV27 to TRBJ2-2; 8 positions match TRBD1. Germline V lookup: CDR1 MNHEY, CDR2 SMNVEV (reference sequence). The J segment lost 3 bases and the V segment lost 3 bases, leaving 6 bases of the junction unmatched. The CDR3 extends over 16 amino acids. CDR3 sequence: CASSFSGGADTGELFF. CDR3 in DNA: TGTGCCAGCAGTTTCTCAGGGGGCGCCGACACCGGGGAGCTGTTTTTT.

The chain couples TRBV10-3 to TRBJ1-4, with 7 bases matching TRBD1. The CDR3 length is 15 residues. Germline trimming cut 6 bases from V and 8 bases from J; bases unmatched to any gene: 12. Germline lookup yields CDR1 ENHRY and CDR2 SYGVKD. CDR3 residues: CAIRDETGSREKLFF. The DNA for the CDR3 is TGTGCCATCAGGGATGAGACAGGGAGTCGGGAAAAACTGTTTTTT.

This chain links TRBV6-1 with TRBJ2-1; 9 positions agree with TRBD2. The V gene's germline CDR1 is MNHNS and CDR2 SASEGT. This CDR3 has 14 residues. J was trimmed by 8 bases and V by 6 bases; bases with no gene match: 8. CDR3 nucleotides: TGTGCCAGCAGCGGGACTAGCTCAGTTGATGAGCAGTTCTTC. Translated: CASSGTSSVDEQFF.

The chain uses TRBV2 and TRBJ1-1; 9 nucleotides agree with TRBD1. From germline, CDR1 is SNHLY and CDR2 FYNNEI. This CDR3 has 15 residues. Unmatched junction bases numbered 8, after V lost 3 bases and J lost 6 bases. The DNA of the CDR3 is TGTGCCAGCAGTGAGTTCCGGACAGGGGATTCTGAAGCTTTCTTT. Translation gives CASSEFRTGDSEAFF.

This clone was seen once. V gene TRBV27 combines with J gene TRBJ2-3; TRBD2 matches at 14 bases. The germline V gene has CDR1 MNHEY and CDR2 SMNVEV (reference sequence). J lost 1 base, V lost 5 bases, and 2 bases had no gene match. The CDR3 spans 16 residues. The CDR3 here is CASSPGLAGGTDTQYF. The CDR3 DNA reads TGTGCCAGCAGTCCGGGACTAGCGGGAGGCACAGATACGCAGTATTTT.

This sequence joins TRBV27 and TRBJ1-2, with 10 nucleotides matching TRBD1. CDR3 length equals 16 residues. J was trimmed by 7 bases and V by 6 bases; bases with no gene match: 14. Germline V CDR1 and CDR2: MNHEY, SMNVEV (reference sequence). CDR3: CASRPGQGTLLAGYTF. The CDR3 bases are TGTGCCAGCAGACCGGGACAGGGGACCCTTCTTGCTGGCTACACCTTC.

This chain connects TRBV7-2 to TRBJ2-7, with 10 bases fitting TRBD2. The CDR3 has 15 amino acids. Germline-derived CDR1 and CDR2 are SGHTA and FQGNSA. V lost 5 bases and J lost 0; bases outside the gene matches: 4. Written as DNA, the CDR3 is TGTGCCAGCAGCCTGGGACTAGCGAGCTCCTACGAGCAGTACTTC. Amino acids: CASSLGLASSYEQYF.

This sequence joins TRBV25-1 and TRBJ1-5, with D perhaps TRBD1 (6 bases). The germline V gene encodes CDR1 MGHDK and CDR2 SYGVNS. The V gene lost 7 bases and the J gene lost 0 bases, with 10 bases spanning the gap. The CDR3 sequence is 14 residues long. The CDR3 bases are TGTGCCAGCACGGACAGCTATAGCAATCAGCCCCAGCATTTT. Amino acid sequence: CASTDSYSNQPQHF.

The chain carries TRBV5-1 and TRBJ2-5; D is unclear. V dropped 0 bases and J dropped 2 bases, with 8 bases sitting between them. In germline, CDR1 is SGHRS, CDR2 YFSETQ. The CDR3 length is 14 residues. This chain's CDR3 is CASSLDGSQETQYF. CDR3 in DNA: TGCGCCAGCAGCTTGGATGGCAGTCAAGAGACCCAGTACTTC.

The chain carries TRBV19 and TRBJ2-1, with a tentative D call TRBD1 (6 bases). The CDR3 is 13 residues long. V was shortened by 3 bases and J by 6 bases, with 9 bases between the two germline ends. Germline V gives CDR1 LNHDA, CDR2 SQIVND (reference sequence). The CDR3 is CASSMLQGNEQFF. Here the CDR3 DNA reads TGTGCCAGTAGTATGCTACAGGGCAATGAGCAGTTCTTC.

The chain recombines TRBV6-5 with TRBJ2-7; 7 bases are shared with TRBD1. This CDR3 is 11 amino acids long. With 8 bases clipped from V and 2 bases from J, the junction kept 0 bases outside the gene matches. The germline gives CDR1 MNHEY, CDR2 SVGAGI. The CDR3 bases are TGTGCCAGCGGGACAGCCTACGAGCAGTACTTC. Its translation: CASGTAYEQYF.

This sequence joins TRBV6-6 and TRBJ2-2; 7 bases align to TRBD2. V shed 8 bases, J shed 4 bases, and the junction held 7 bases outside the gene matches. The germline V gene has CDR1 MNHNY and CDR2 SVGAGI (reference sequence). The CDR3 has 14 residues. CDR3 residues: CASATGGGTGELFF. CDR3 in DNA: TGTGCCAGCGCTACGGGGGGAGGCACCGGGGAGCTGTTTTTT.

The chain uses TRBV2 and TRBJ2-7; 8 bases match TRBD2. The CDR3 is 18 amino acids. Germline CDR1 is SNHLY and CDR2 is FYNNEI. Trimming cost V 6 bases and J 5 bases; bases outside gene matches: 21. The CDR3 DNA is TGTGCCAGCAGCGGTTACGCCACCGGGGGACTAGTCGACAACGAGCAGTACTTC. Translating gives CASSGYATGGLVDNEQYF.